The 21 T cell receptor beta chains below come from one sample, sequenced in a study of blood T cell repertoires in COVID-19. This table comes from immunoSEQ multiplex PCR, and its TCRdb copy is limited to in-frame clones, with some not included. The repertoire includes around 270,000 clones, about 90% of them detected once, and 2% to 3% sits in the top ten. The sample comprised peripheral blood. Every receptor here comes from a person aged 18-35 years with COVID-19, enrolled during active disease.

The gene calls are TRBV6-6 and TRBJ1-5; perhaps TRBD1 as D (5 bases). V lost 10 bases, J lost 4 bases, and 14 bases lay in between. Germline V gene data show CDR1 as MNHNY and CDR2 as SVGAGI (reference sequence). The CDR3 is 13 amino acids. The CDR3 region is CATERGQNQPQHF. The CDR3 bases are TGTGCCACCGAACGTGGACAAAATCAGCCCCAGCATTTT.

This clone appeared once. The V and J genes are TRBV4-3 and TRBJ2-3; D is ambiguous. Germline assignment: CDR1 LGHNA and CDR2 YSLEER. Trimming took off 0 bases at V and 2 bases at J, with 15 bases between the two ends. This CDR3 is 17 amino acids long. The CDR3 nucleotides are TGCGCCAGCAGCCAAGAGTCGTGGGCAGCTGCCACAGATACGCAGTATTTT. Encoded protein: CASSQESWAAATDTQYF.

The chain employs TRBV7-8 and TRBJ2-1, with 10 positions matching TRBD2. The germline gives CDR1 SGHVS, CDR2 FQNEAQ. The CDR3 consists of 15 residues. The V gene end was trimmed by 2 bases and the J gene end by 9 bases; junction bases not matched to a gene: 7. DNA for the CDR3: TGTGCCAGCAGCTTAAATCTAGCGGGAGACTCTGAGCAGTTCTTC. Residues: CASSLNLAGDSEQFF.

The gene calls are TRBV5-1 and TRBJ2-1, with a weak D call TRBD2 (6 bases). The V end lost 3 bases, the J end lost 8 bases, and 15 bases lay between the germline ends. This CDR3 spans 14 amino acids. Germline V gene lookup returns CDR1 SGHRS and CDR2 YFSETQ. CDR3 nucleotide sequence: TGCGCCAGCAGCTCCGGGACTTTCGGGCATGAGCAGTTCTTC. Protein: CASSSGTFGHEQFF.

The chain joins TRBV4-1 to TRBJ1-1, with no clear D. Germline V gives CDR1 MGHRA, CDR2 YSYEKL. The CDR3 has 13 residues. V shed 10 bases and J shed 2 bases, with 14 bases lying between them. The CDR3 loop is CATGEGGNTEAFF. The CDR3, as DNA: TGCGCCACCGGGGAAGGAGGCAACACTGAAGCTTTCTTT.

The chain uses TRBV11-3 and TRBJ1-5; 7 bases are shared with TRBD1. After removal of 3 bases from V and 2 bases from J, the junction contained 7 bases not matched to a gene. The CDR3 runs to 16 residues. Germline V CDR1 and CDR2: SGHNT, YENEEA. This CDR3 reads CASSFNRGRGNQPQHF. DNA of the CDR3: TGTGCCAGCAGCTTTAACAGGGGTAGGGGCAATCAGCCCCAGCATTTT. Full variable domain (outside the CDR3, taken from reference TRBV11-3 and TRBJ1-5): EAGVVQSPRYKIIEKKQPVAFWCNPISGHNTLYWYLQNLGQGPELLIRYENEEAVDDSQLPKDRFSAERLKGVDSTLKIQPAELGDSAVYLCASSFNRGRGNQPQHFGDGTRLSIL.

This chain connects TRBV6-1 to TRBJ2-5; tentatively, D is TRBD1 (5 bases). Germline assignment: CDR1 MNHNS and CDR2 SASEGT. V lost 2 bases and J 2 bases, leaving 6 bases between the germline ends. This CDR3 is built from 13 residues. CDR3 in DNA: TGTGCCAGCAGTGAAAGGGGACAAGAGACCCAGTACTTC. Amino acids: CASSERGQETQYF.

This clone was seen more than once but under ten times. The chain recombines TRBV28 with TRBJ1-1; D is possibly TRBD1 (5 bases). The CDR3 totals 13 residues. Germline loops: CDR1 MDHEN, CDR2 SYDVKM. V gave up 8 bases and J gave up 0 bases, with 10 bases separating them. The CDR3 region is CASLRGMNTEAFF. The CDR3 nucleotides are TGTGCCAGCCTTCGGGGGATGAACACTGAAGCTTTCTTT.

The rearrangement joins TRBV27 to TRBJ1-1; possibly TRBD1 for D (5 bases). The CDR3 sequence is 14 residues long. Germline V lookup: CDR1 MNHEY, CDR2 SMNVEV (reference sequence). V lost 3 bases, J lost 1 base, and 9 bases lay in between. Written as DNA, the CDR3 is TGTGCCAGCAGTTTCTCCGGACAGAACACTGAAGCTTTCTTT. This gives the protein CASSFSGQNTEAFF.

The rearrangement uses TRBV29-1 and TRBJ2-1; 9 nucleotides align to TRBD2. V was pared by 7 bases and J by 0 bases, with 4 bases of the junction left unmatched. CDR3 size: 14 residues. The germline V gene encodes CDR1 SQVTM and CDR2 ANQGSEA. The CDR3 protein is CSAGTSRSYNEQFF. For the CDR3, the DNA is TGCAGCGCTGGGACTAGCCGCTCCTACAATGAGCAGTTCTTC.

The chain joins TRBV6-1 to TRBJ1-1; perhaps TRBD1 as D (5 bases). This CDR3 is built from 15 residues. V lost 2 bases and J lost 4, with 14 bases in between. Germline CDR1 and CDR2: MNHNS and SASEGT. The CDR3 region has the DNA TGTGCCAGCAGTGAATTGGGTGGAGGGGCCACTGAAGCTTTCTTT. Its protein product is CASSELGGGATEAFF.

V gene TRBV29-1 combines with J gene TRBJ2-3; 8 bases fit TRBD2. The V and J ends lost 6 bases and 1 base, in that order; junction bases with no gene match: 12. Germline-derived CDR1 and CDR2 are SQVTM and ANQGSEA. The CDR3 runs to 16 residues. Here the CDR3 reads CSVSLTGGLGTDTQYF. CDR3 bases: TGCAGCGTCTCCTTAACGGGGGGGTTAGGCACAGATACGCAGTATTTT.

The CDR3 coding sequence is TGTGCCAGCAGCTTGGAAGGGGCTGGGAGCAATCAGCCCCAGCATTTT. The encoded protein is CASSLEGAGSNQPQHF. V and J are TRBV5-6 and TRBJ1-5, with D maybe TRBD1 (5 bases). CDR3 length: 16 amino acids. The V and J ends lost 0 bases and 1 base respectively, with 11 bases between them. Germline V gene sequence: CDR1 SGHDT, CDR2 YYEEEE. Drawing the rest from reference TRBV5-6 and TRBJ1-5, the complete variable domain is DAGVTQSPTHLIKTRGQQVTLRCSPKSGHDTVSWYQQALGQGPQFIFQYYEEEERQRGNFPDRFSGHQFPNYSSELNVNALLLGDSALYLCASSLEGAGSNQPQHFGDGTRLSIL.

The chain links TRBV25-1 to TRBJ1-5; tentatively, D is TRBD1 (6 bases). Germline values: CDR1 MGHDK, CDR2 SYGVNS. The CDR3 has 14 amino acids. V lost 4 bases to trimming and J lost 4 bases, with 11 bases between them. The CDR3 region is CASSGDTGNQPQHF. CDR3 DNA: TGTGCCAGCAGTGGGGACACCGGGAATCAGCCCCAGCATTTT.

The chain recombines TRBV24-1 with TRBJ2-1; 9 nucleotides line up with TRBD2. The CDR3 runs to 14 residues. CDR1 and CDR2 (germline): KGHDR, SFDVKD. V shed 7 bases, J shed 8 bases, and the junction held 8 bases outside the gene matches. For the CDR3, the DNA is TGTGCCACCAGCCGGGGACTAGCAGGTCATGAGCAGTTCTTC. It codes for CATSRGLAGHEQFF.

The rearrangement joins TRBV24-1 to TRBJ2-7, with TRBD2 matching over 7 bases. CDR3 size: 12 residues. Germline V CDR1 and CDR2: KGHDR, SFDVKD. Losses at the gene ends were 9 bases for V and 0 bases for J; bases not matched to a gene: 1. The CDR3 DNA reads TGTGCCACCGCGGGAGACTCCTACGAGCAGTACTTC. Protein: CATAGDSYEQYF.

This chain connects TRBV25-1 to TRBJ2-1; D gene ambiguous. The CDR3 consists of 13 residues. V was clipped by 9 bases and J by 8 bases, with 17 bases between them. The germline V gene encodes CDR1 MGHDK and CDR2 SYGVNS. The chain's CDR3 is CASTPNARYEQFF. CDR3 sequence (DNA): TGTGCCAGTACGCCGAACGCCAGGTATGAGCAGTTCTTC.

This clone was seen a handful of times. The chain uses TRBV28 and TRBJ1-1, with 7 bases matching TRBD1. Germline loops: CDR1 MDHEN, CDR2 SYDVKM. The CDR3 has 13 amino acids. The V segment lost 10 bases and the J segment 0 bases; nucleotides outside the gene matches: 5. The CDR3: CATEGQLNTEAFF. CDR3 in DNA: TGTGCCACCGAGGGACAGTTGAACACTGAAGCTTTCTTT.

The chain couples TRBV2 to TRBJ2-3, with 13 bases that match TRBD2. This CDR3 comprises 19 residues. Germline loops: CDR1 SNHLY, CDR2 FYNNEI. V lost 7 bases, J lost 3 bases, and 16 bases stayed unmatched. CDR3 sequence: CASTLPGLAGEGGTDTQYF. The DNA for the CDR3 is TGTGCCAGCACCTTACCTGGACTAGCGGGAGAGGGCGGAACAGATACGCAGTATTTT.

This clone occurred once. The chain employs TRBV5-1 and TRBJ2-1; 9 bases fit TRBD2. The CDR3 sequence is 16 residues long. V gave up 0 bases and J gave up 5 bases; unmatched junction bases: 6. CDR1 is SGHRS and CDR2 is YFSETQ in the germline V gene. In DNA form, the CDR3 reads TGCGCCAGCAGCTTGGTATGGACTAGCGAAAACAATGAGCAGTTCTTC. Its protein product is CASSLVWTSENNEQFF. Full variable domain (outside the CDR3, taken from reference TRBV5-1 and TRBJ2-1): KAGVTQTPRYLIKTRGQQVTLSCSPISGHRSVSWYQQTPGQGLQFLFEYFSETQRNKGNFPGRFSGRQFSNSRSEMNVSTLELGDSALYLCASSLVWTSENNEQFFGPGTRLTVL.

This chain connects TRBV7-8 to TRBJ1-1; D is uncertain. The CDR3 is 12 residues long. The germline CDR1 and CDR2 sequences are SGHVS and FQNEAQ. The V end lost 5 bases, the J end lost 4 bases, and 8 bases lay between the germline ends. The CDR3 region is CASSLQFTEAFF. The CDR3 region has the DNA TGTGCCAGCAGCCTCCAATTCACTGAAGCTTTCTTT.